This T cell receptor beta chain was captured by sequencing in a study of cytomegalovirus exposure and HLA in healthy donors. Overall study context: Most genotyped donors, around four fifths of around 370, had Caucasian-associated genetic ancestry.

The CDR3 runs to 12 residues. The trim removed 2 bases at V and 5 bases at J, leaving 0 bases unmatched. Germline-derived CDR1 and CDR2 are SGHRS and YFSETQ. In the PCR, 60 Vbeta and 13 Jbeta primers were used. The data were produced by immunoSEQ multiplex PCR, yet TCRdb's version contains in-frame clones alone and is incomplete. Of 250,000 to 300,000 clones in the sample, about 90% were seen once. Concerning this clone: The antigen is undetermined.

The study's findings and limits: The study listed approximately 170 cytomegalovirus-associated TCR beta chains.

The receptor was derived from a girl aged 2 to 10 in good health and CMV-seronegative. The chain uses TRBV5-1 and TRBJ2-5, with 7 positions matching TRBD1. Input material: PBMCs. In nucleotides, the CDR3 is TGCGCCAGCAGCTTACAGGGGGAGACCCAGTACTTC. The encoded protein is CASSLQGETQYF.